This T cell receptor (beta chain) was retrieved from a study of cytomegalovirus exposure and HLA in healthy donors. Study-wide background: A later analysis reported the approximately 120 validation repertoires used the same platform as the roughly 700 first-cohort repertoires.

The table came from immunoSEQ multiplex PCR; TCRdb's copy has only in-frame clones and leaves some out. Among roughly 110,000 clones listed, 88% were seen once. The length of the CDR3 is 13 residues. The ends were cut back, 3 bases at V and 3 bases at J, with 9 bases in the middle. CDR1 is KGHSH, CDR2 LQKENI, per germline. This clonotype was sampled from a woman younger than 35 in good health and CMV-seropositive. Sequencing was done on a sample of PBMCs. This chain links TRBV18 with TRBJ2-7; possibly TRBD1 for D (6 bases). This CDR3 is CASSPTQGYEQYF. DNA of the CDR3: TGTGCCAGCTCACCGACACAGGGCTACGAGCAGTACTTC. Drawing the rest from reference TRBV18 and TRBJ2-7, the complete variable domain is NAGVMQNPRHLVRRRGQEARLRCSPMKGHSHVYWYRQLPEEGLKFMVYLQKENIIDESGMPKERFSAEFPKEGPSILRIQQVVRGDSAAYFCASSPTQGYEQYFGPGTRLTVT.